The 12 T cell receptor beta chains reported below all come from one sample, sequenced in a study of T cell responses to AZD1222 COVID-19 vaccine. Assay used: immunoSEQ multiplex PCR; TCRdb lists only in-frame clones, some missing. The sample includes roughly 150,000 clones, around 93% of them seen just once. Here the sequenced sample was peripheral blood, taken on day 0 of AZD1222 vaccination. These receptors were obtained from an adult in good health.

In nucleotides, the CDR3 is TGTGCCAGCAGCCAACGGGAGGCTCGAGGAAACACCATATATTTT. It encodes CASSQREARGNTIYF. J is TRBJ1-3 and V is TRBV3-1 (or the pseudogene TRBV3-2); D gene ambiguous. Trimming stripped 2 bases from V and 4 bases from J, with 12 bases between. This CDR3 region has 15 residues. Germline V gives CDR1 LGHDT, CDR2 YNNKEL (reference sequence).

The genes are TRBV23-1 and TRBJ1-5; TRBD1 matches 7 bases. TRBV23-1 is filed as an ORF, its function uncertain. The CDR3 loop spans 15 amino acids. V lost 3 bases, J lost 5 bases, and 7 bases stayed unmatched. CDR3 DNA: TGCGCCAGCAGTCACCCCGACAGGGTGGATCAGCCCCAGCATTTT. It codes for CASSHPDRVDQPQHF.

This clone has a handful of counts. The chain combines TRBV6-2 or TRBV6-3 with TRBJ1-1, with D unclear. V lost 6 bases and J 1 base, leaving 18 bases between the germline ends. The CDR3 totals 16 residues. Germline CDR1 reads MNHEY; CDR2 reads SVGEGT. The CDR3 is CASSGLLFLRNTEAFF. The CDR3 bases are TGTGCCAGCAGCGGCCTCCTTTTTCTGCGGAACACTGAAGCTTTCTTT.

The chain recombines TRBV30 with TRBJ2-1; D gene uncertain. Germline loops: CDR1 GTSNPN, CDR2 SVGIG (reference sequence). V was trimmed by 4 bases and J by 5 bases, leaving 6 bases between them. The CDR3 spans 11 residues. CDR3: CAWTPDNEQFF. CDR3 DNA sequence: TGTGCCTGGACCCCTGACAATGAGCAGTTCTTC.

The rearrangement uses TRBV19 and TRBJ2-1, with 15 positions matching TRBD2. CDR3 length: 18 residues. V gave up 5 bases and J gave up 6 bases; unmatched junction bases: 11. The germline CDR1 and CDR2 sequences are LNHDA and SQIVND (reference sequence). CDR3 region: CASSRTSGGAQPLNEQFF. CDR3 nucleotides: TGTGCCAGTAGTCGGACTAGCGGGGGGGCCCAGCCCCTCAATGAGCAGTTCTTC. Full variable domain (remainder filled in from reference TRBV19 and TRBJ2-1): DGGITQSPKYLFRKEGQNVTLSCEQNLNHDAMYWYRQDPGQGLRLIYYSQIVNDFQKGDIAEGYSVSREKKESFPLTVTSAQKNPTAFYLCASSRTSGGAQPLNEQFFGPGTRLTVL.

This chain connects TRBV4-2 to TRBJ2-7; 9 positions agree with TRBD2. Germline V gives CDR1 LGHNA, CDR2 YNFKEQ. V was pared by 0 bases and J by 0 bases, with 0 bases of the junction left unmatched. The CDR3 consists of 15 residues. CDR3 residues: CASSQEREGSYEQYF. The DNA of the CDR3 is TGTGCCAGCAGCCAAGAGCGGGAGGGCTCCTACGAGCAGTACTTC.

V and J are TRBV18 and TRBJ2-5; unclear D gene. This CDR3 spans 13 amino acids. Between the trimmed V and J ends, which lost 0 bases and 7 bases, there was a span of 9 bases. CDR1 and CDR2 from the germline V gene are KGHSH and LQKENI. The CDR3 reads CASSPPMSGTQYF. CDR3 in DNA: TGTGCCAGCTCACCACCGATGAGTGGGACCCAGTACTTC.

As concerns this clone: At one boundary the junction diverges from the germline segment, which might be a read error. The V call is TRBV7-7, the J call TRBJ2-7; D unresolved. This CDR3 is 14 amino acids long. Germline CDR1 and CDR2: SSHAT and FNYEAQ (reference sequence). This CDR3 is CASSPPGRVYEQYF. As DNA, the CDR3 is TGTGCTAGCAGCCCGCCCGGACGGGTCTACGAGCAGTACTTC.

This clone was recorded only once. Distinct nucleotide sequences in the sample also encode this CDR3. V is TRBV7-9 and J is TRBJ1-4; TRBD1 matches at 8 bases. In germline, CDR1 is SEHNR, CDR2 FQNEAQ (reference sequence). The CDR3 consists of 14 residues. V shed 3 bases and J 4 bases; nucleotides not matched to a gene: 1. DNA of the CDR3: TGTGCCAGCAGCTTTGACAGGGGTAATGAAAAACTGTTTTTT. Protein: CASSFDRGNEKLFF.

This clone has just one count. CDR3 region: CASAGQGYYGYTF. The CDR3 bases are TGTGCCAGCGCCGGACAGGGGTACTATGGCTACACCTTC. This chain uses TRBV28 with TRBJ1-2, with TRBD1 matching over 9 bases. The germline CDR1 and CDR2 sequences are MDHEN and SYDVKM. The V segment lost 8 bases and the J segment 3 bases; nucleotides outside the gene matches: 4. The CDR3 extends over 13 amino acids.

This clone is a singleton in its sample. This chain uses TRBV28 with TRBJ1-5, with D perhaps TRBD1 (5 bases). Trimming stripped 3 bases from V and 6 bases from J, with 12 bases between. From germline, CDR1 is MDHEN and CDR2 SYDVKM. The CDR3 is 14 residues long. CDR3 region: CASSLMGGGQPQHF. CDR3 nucleotide sequence: TGTGCCAGCAGTTTGATGGGGGGTGGTCAGCCCCAGCATTTT. The variable domain in full, completed from reference TRBV28 and TRBJ1-5, reads DVKVTQSSRYLVKRTGEKVFLECVQDMDHENMFWYRQDPGLGLRLIYFSYDVKMKEKGDIPEGYSVSREKKERFSLILESASTNQTSMYLCASSLMGGGQPQHFGDGTRLSIL.

CDR3: CASSSRGEGPQETQYF. The CDR3, as DNA: TGTGCCAGCAGCTCGAGGGGAGAGGGCCCTCAAGAGACCCAGTACTTC. This chain connects TRBV7-8 to TRBJ2-5; D might be TRBD1 or TRBD2, each matching 5 bases. Germline V gene lookup returns CDR1 SGHVS and CDR2 FQNEAQ. The germline V and J ends were trimmed by 4 bases and 2 bases, with 17 bases remaining between them. The CDR3 is made up of 16 amino acids.